A selection of T cell receptor beta chains follows, all from one sample in a study of identical twins. A single record per CDR3 protein comes from TCRdb applying MiXCR to the 5' RACE reads. The sample holds over 550,000 distinct CDR3 sequences, 7% to 7.5% seen once. These data were likewise used in another study, on yellow fever vaccine responses in identical twins.

Sequencing was done on a sample of PBMCs. Every receptor here comes from a woman aged 18-35 years in good health. The CDR3 runs from the conserved cysteine through the conserved F or W. The D gene is left open where the match is weak. Clone size is given for some rows only: seen once, a few or many times, or a class if the clone is expanded.

TRBJ2-1 | TRBD2 | NA | TRBV6-5 | TGTGCCAGCAGTTACTCGATAGACGCGGCTAGCGGGAGGCAGTTCTTC | CASSYSIDAASGRQFF
TRBJ2-7 | NA | NA | TRBV3-1 | TGTGCCAGCAGCCAAGTTGGCCCCAACTACGAGCAGTACTTC | CASSQVGPNYEQYF
TRBJ2-7 | TRBD2 | many | TRBV5-1 | TGCGCCAGCAGCTTACAATCCGCGGGAGGTAACGAGCAGTACTTC | CASSLQSAGGNEQYF
TRBJ2-7 | TRBD2 | NA | TRBV10-3 | TGTGCCATCGGGGGGCTAGCGGGAGTTGAGCAGTACTTC | CAIGGLAGVEQYF
TRBJ1-2 | NA | NA | TRBV10-2 | TGCGCCAGCAGTGAGAGAGCCAGGGTTGGATATGGCTACACCTTC | CASSERARVGYGYTF
TRBJ1-1 | NA | NA | TRBV5-6 | TGTGCCAGCAGCTTGGAATTTAACCGTCCTGAAGCTTTCTTT | CASSLEFNRPEAFF
TRBJ2-3 | TRBD1 | NA | TRBV28 | TGTGCCAGCAGTTTCCCCGGGACAGGGGGCTCGGATACGCAGTATTTT | CASSFPGTGGSDTQYF
TRBJ2-1 | NA | NA | TRBV9 | TGTGCCAGCAGCGGAGGACGGGGAAATTACAATGAGCAGTTCTTC | CASSGGRGNYNEQFF
TRBJ2-3 | NA | NA | TRBV19 | TGTGCCAGTAGGCCGGGCCCCACAGATACGCAGTATTTT | CASRPGPTDTQYF
TRBJ2-7 | NA | few | TRBV20-1 | TGCAGTGCTACGGATCAGGCCCACGAGCAGTACTTC | CSATDQAHEQYF